Given below is one T cell receptor beta chain in context. Its antigen is unidentified. The sample originates from a study of cytomegalovirus exposure and HLA in healthy donors. Findings of the study overall: In a later analysis, about 17,000 TCR beta sequences were associated with HLA alleles at 0.05 false discovery rate. A previous analysis found most TCR beta V segments productive roughly 87% or roughly 30% of the time. Listed as cytomegalovirus-associated were 164 TCR beta chains. Rarity marked most TCR sequences, yet some public TCRs occurred in many donors.

Trimming removed 7 bases from V and 11 bases from J, with 14 bases in between. CDR1 SNHLY and CDR2 FYNNEI come from the germline V gene. The CDR3 extends over 12 amino acids. PCR primers comprised 60 Vbeta and 13 Jbeta primers. Produced via immunoSEQ multiplex PCR; TCRdb's table is partial and in-frame only. The sample holds around 200,000 clones; around 80% are singletons and the top ten take around 2.8%. Material: PBMCs. The clonotype was recovered from a woman aged 55-70 years in good health and CMV-seropositive. The V gene is TRBV2, the J gene TRBJ1-4, with no clear D. CDR3 bases: TGTGCCAGCAAGGGTGGAGGTGGGAAACTGTTTTTT. Translating gives CASKGGGGKLFF.